This T cell receptor (beta chain) emerged from a study of shared clonotypes between healthy human individuals. Study context: Each donor had three CD4 naive, three CD4 memory, two CD8 naive and one CD8 memory plate. Study-level points and caveats: Relative to clonotypes present in all four donors, those not shared had lower generation probabilities. Of the naive CD4 clonotypes, around 5% were shared across several donors.

Per germline, CDR1 MNHEY and CDR2 SMNVEV (reference sequence). V lost 6 bases to trimming and J lost 7 bases; unmatched junction nucleotides: 12. CDR3 length: 15 residues. For this clone: The antigen is unknown.

Some clones are missing from TCRdb's copy, which holds only in-frame ones; the method was immunoSEQ multiplex PCR. The profile covers 2 million to 3 million clones, with 93% appearing a single time and 0.36% taken by the ten largest. The investigators split CD4+ cells into a CD45RA+ naive subset and a CD45RA-negative memory subset. Sample: naive CD4+ T cells from PBMCs. Subset reported: CD45RA+ positively selected. The receptor was derived from a man younger than 35 in good health. Some clones in this sample may be carry-over from other donors' samples. The chain recombines TRBV27 with TRBJ2-7, with 10 nucleotides matching TRBD1. CDR3 nucleotide sequence: TGTGCCAGCAGACCACCGGGACAGGGGCTTGGGGAGCAGTACTTC. This encodes CASRPPGQGLGEQYF.